This T cell receptor beta chain came from a study of blood T cells in healthy people across ages (dated by TCRdb to about 2015). Regarding the research as a whole: In model experiments, template switching captured about one uniquely barcoded TCR beta cDNA molecule for every two T cells. Age-related changes in TCR beta repertoire diversity were measured in the study by deep sequencing normalized with unique cDNA molecular identifiers. The donors were split into four age groups: young (average 16 years), middle-aged (nearly 40), aged (roughly 60) and long-lived (roughly 86). Using the same blood draw, the study looked at two additional independent replicas of 1 million unique cDNA reads for two donors, one aged 18 to 30 and the other aged 80 or older. Results and caveats for the whole study, not just this receptor: Conclusive comparison of naive and antigen-experienced compartments was prevented by the profiling of bulk unsorted PBMCs. Estimates of total diversity from one million sequenced T cells were regarded as lower bounds and underestimates. Observed TCR beta diversity per million T cells fell roughly linearly with age, and a significant reduction was already apparent by age around 40. Compared with the aged group, the long-lived group had more naive CD4+ T cells, fewer expanded clones and increased TCR diversity, suggesting age selection. The CMV infection status of donors was not known, potentially confounding age-related changes in expanded clonotypes. Observed TCR beta diversity correlated strongly with the percentage of naive T cells measured by flow cytometry.

Systemically healthy Caucasian individuals from Russia, over 30 in total and aged roughly 6 to 100 years, were included as donors. Each donor gave ten milliliters of peripheral blood, drawn into EDTA-treated Vacutainer tubes. Ficoll-Paque density-gradient centrifugation was used to isolate PBMCs, with at least 7 million per sample. Trizol reagent was used to extract total RNA from PBMCs, with at least 6 micrograms per sample. For every donor, flow cytometry on a PBMC aliquot measured the percentage of naive CD45RAhigh/CD27high T cells. With regard to this clonotype: The target of this receptor is not known. It has no much larger one-base neighbor in the sample; base qualities were not kept.

Receptor amplification or capture employed 5' RACE. The sample was run on an Illumina HiSeq 2500. The second PCR ran for about 6 to 12 cycles and used a J-beta primer mix along with a sample-barcoded 5' primer. Each TCR beta cDNA molecule received a unique molecular identifier from a template-switch 5' adaptor carrying 12 random nucleotides. At least 2.5 million CDR3-containing paired-end reads were obtained from each sample. The Mint cDNA synthesis kit, primed by a TRBC-specific oligonucleotide, was used to synthesize first-strand cDNA from all RNA. After uracil-DNA glycosylase treatment, a first 18-cycle PCR used universal primers M1SS and BC2_uni_R on all cDNA. Per the authors' processing: For normalization, 1 million high-quality reads were randomly selected from each sample, with every read carrying a distinct molecular identifier. Instead of being binned into consensus sequences, reads with shared molecular identifiers were discarded. CDR3 identification, clonotype clustering and error correction used MiTCR with a Q25 quality threshold and the strictest error-elimination algorithm. Lower-bound total TCR beta diversity was estimated with a nonparametric unseen species model using Euler transformation. TCRdb ran its own pipeline on the public reads, namely fastp trimming at Q25 and MiXCR clone calling, and kept in-frame beta chains. Each entry is one CDR3 protein sequence, shown with its most common DNA and genes. The V and J calls and clone size are TCRdb's, not the authors'. The sample table records about 1 million distinct CDR3 sequences; approximately 26% of these occur just once. About 0.8% of the sample comes from the top ten.

Including the terminal cysteine and phenylalanine, the CDR3 comprises 13 residues. Of all the DNA, just the CDR3 is kept, 39 bases in frame from base 1. CDR1 and CDR2, looked up from the germline V gene (reference sequence), are DFQATT and SNEGSKA. The trim is 6 bases for V and 5 bases for J, with a gap of 16 bases between the germline ends. Another study also made use of these data, one on T cells of mothers and their children. The second study also describes: Nine systemically healthy Caucasian individuals, comprising three mothers and their six children, were included as donors. cDNA synthesis used all of the extracted RNA, with roughly 1.6 ug of RNA in each 15 ul reaction. Sample barcodes and 2-4 random nucleotides were added via the M1S primer in the second PCR. Over 10 million TCR beta CDR3 reads came from each mother, compared with some 3 million reads from each child. Thymic selection similarly shapes TCR recombination output in related and unrelated pairs, with minor effect from inherited differences. Normalized repertoire overlap was always slightly but never significantly higher in related than unrelated mother-child pairs. Persistent microchimeric T cell clones were not detected, at a sensitivity of approximately 100 clones per million clonotypes. Deep NGS was used in the study to compare the TCR beta repertoires of mothers and children and to look for features that separate related mother-child pairs from unrelated individuals. Mothers averaged about 40 +/- 4 years of age and children averaged 11 +/- 4 years. After adapter ligation was performed with NEBNext reagents, the libraries were sequenced on an Illumina HiSeq 2000 with 100+100 nt paired-end reads. To avoid cross-contamination, the mother libraries and the child libraries were prepared a month apart and sequenced in separate runs. For each donor, between roughly 450,000 and 2,300,000 distinct TCR beta clonotypes were identified. Naive TCR beta clonotypes were estimated from low-frequency clonotypes matched to each donor's FACS-determined naive share, without sorting.

The sequence was obtained from a girl aged 2 to 10 in good health. The chain couples TRBV20-1 to TRBJ2-5; TRBD2 is a possible D gene, resting on 5 matching bases. Sequences were obtained from blood. At the DNA level, the sequence is TGCAGTGCACGGGATTTATATAGGGAGACCCAGTACTTC. Its translation reads: CSARDLYRETQYF.